This TCR beta chain was recovered during a study of PD-1 blockade in classical Hodgkin lymphoma. Regarding time point: cycle 4 day 1 (C4D1), after five to seven weeks of nivolumab. Each and every patient relapsed after autologous stem cell transplantation, and patients got differing brentuximab vedotin exposure. Patients reached a best response of complete response, partial response or progressive disease. The protocol was immunoSEQ multiplex PCR, while the TCRdb copy is restricted to in-frame clones and leaves out a portion. The table shows about 61,000 clones, with about 90% occurring only once. The CDR3 is made up of 14 amino acids. V was trimmed by 1 base and J by 7 bases, leaving 11 bases between them. The germline CDR1 and CDR2 sequences are SGHRS and YFSETQ. General observations from the study: By C4D1, CD4+ diversity increased significantly, especially in complete responders. Later analyses included only patients treated at least 1 year post-ASCT. Before treatment, TCR diversity in newly diagnosed patients was reportedly lower than in healthy donors.

Only one count was recorded for this clone. Its antigen is unidentified. Sample: peripheral blood mononuclear cells (PBMCs), taken before the fourth cycle of nivolumab. The gene calls are TRBV5-1 and TRBJ1-4; tentatively, D is TRBD1 (5 bases). This TCR was recovered from a human donor with classical Hodgkin lymphoma. The CDR3 DNA reads TGCGCCAGCAGCTTGTCACAGGAGGGTGAAAAACTGTTTTTT. It translates to CASSLSQEGEKLFF.